These 19 T cell receptor beta chains were sequenced from one sample in a study of blood T cell repertoires in COVID-19. Some clones are missing from TCRdb's copy, which holds only in-frame ones; the method was immunoSEQ multiplex PCR. This sample yields 300,000 to 450,000 clones, of which less than 90% are seen a single time; more than 1% belongs to the top ten. The sample consisted of PBMCs or T cells enriched from blood (not recorded which). The receptors originated from a woman aged 30 to 39 who had recovered from COVID-19.

The chain has TRBV11-2 and TRBJ2-3; 7 bases agree with TRBD2. The germline CDR1 and CDR2 sequences are SGHAT and FQNNGV. This CDR3 has 16 amino acids. The V and J ends lost 4 bases and 0 bases, in that order; junction bases with no gene match: 7. The CDR3 DNA is TGTGCCAGCAGCTCCTGGGGAGGGCCCAGCACAGATACGCAGTATTTT. Translated, it gives CASSSWGGPSTDTQYF.

This chain joins TRBV3-1 (or the pseudogene TRBV3-2) and TRBJ2-7; the match to TRBD1 covers 12 bases. CDR3 length: 17 amino acids. Germline values: CDR1 LGHDT, CDR2 YNNKEL (reference sequence). V shed 2 bases, J shed 7 bases, and the junction held 12 bases outside the gene matches. The CDR3 here is CASSQSPPGQGAREQYF. The CDR3 DNA sequence: TGTGCCAGCAGCCAAAGTCCTCCGGGACAGGGGGCGCGGGAGCAGTACTTC.

This sequence joins TRBV6-2 or TRBV6-3 and TRBJ2-7; 8 positions agree with TRBD1. The trim removed 6 bases at V and 6 bases at J, leaving 7 bases unmatched. The CDR3 spans 13 residues. Germline V gene sequence: CDR1 MNHEY, CDR2 SVGEGT. CDR3 sequence: CASSQTGAGEQYF. The CDR3 DNA is TGTGCCAGCAGCCAGACAGGGGCGGGCGAGCAGTACTTC.

V gene TRBV9 combines with J gene TRBJ2-7, with TRBD1 matching 8 bases. CDR1 is SGDLS, CDR2 YYNGEE, per germline. V was clipped by 3 bases and J by 3 bases; unmatched bases: 5. The CDR3 is 14 residues long. The CDR3 nucleotides read TGTGCCAGCAGCGCGGACAGGGATCTCTACGAGCAGTACTTC. Its translation: CASSADRDLYEQYF. Looking up the rest from reference TRBV9 and TRBJ2-7 gives the full variable domain: DSGVTQTPKHLITATGQRVTLRCSPRSGDLSVYWYQQSLDQGLQFLIQYYNGEERAKGNILERFSAQQFPDLHSELNLSSLELGDSALYFCASSADRDLYEQYFGPGTRLTVT.

This sequence joins TRBV2 and TRBJ1-1, with 10 bases lining up with TRBD1. This CDR3 is 16 amino acids long. Looked up from germline, CDR1 is SNHLY and CDR2 is FYNNEI. V dropped 5 bases and J dropped 1; count of bases not matched to a gene: 7. CDR3: CASSLGQGGQNTEAFF. DNA of the CDR3: TGTGCCAGCAGTCTTGGACAGGGGGGACAGAACACTGAAGCTTTCTTT.

The chain combines TRBV28 with TRBJ1-6; a possible D gene is TRBD1 (5 bases). Germline CDR1 and CDR2: MDHEN and SYDVKM. V was pared by 3 bases and J by 10 bases, with 13 bases between. The CDR3 runs 14 residues. This CDR3 reads CASSLPGVGSPLHF. CDR3 nucleotides: TGTGCCAGCAGTTTGCCGGGGGTCGGCTCACCCCTCCACTTT.

This chain uses TRBV25-1 with TRBJ1-4; D might be TRBD1 (5 bases). CDR1 and CDR2 (germline): MGHDK, SYGVNS. Trimming removed 2 bases at V and 4 bases at J, with 14 bases between. This CDR3 spans 16 amino acids. In DNA form, the CDR3 reads TGTGCCAGCAGTGAACGGTGGCAGGGCATTAATGAAAAACTGTTTTTT. It yields the protein CASSERWQGINEKLFF.

The V gene is TRBV19, the J gene TRBJ1-5; 10 positions match TRBD1. Germline loops: CDR1 LNHDA, CDR2 SQIVND (reference sequence). Trimming took 7 bases from V and 4 from J; bases not matched to a gene: 7. The length of the CDR3 is 15 residues. The CDR3: CASNRRQGANQPQHF. The CDR3 DNA reads TGTGCCAGTAACCGCCGACAGGGGGCGAATCAGCCCCAGCATTTT. The variable domain in full, with the rest retrieved from reference TRBV19 and TRBJ1-5, is DGGITQSPKYLFRKEGQNVTLSCEQNLNHDAMYWYRQDPGQGLRLIYYSQIVNDFQKGDIAEGYSVSREKKESFPLTVTSAQKNPTAFYLCASNRRQGANQPQHFGDGTRLSIL.

The genes are TRBV18 and TRBJ1-1; a possible D gene is TRBD1 (5 bases). The CDR3 is made up of 18 amino acids. Germline V gene data show CDR1 as KGHSH and CDR2 as LQKENI. The ends were cut back, 2 bases at V and 1 base at J, with 20 bases in the middle. The CDR3: CASSPRSQGGTANTEAFF. CDR3 DNA sequence: TGTGCCAGCTCACCAAGGTCGCAGGGTGGGACTGCGAACACTGAAGCTTTCTTT.

This clone occurred once. The chain links TRBV7-2 to TRBJ2-3; D perhaps matches TRBD1 (6 bases). V was shortened by 6 bases and J by 1 base, with 17 bases between the two germline ends. Germline V gene lookup returns CDR1 SGHTA and CDR2 FQGNSA. CDR3 length: 16 amino acids. This CDR3 reads CASRSPGAGGTDTQYF. CDR3 sequence (DNA): TGTGCCAGCAGATCCCCTGGGGCAGGGGGCACAGATACGCAGTATTTT.

The chain employs TRBV18 and TRBJ1-3, with D unclear. Trimming left V 3 bases short and J 0 bases short, with 12 bases between. This CDR3 spans 16 amino acids. Germline-derived CDR1 and CDR2 are KGHSH and LQKENI. Here the CDR3 reads CASSPLVRSSGNTIYF. The DNA of the CDR3 is TGTGCCAGCTCACCTTTAGTCAGGTCCTCTGGAAACACCATATATTTT.

This clone was recorded a few times. This chain joins TRBV2 and TRBJ1-4; D possibly corresponds to TRBD1 (5 bases). Germline CDR1 is SNHLY and CDR2 is FYNNEI. CDR3 length: 13 residues. The V end was cut by 7 bases, the J end by 7 bases, with 13 bases between. CDR3 DNA: TGTGCCAGCATAGCAGGGTCCCGTGAAAAACTGTTTTTT. Translating it yields CASIAGSREKLFF.

The chain carries TRBV5-3 and TRBJ1-2, with TRBD1 as a possible D gene (6 bases). TRBV5-3 is given ORF status, its function remaining uncertain. There are 16 residues in the CDR3. V was pared by 3 bases and J by 2 bases, with 17 bases between. CDR3 sequence reads: CARSSGTHPPNYGYTF. The CDR3 DNA reads as TGTGCCAGAAGCTCCGGGACACATCCCCCCAACTATGGCTACACCTTC.

The V gene is TRBV5-1, the J gene TRBJ2-5, with 10 nucleotides matching TRBD1. Trimming at V came to 7 bases and at J to 3 bases, leaving 3 bases not matched to a gene. The CDR3 contains 13 residues. Germline V CDR1 and CDR2: SGHRS, YFSETQ. CDR3 region: CASGGTGEETQYF. CDR3 nucleotide sequence: TGCGCCAGCGGAGGGACAGGGGAAGAGACCCAGTACTTC.

This chain connects TRBV4-3 to TRBJ2-7, with D maybe TRBD2 (5 bases). The CDR3 sequence is 14 residues long. Deletions cut 2 bases from V and 2 bases from J, with 10 bases between. CDR1 and CDR2 from the germline V gene are LGHNA and YSLEER. The CDR3 here is CASSQYGSAYEQYF. The CDR3, as DNA: TGCGCCAGCAGCCAATATGGTAGCGCCTACGAGCAGTACTTC.

CDR3 sequence: CASSPTGVSSYGYTF. DNA for the CDR3: TGTGCCAGCAGCCCGACAGGGGTTTCCTCCTATGGCTACACCTTC. The chain employs TRBV7-9 and TRBJ1-2; 8 nucleotides match TRBD1. The V gene's germline CDR1 is SEHNR and CDR2 FQNEAQ (reference sequence). The CDR3 has 15 residues. Trimming removed 5 bases from V and 4 bases from J; junction bases left unmatched: 9. The whole variable domain, remainder taken from reference TRBV7-9 and TRBJ1-2, is DTGVSQNPRHKITKRGQNVTFRCDPISEHNRLYWYRQTLGQGPEFLTYFQNEAQLEKSRLLSDRFSAERPKGSFSTLEIQRTEQGDSAMYLCASSPTGVSSYGYTFGSGTRLTVV.

The sample holds one count of this clone. V gene TRBV19 combines with J gene TRBJ1-4; D is unresolved. Trimming stripped 7 bases from V and 7 bases from J, with 16 bases between. The CDR3 loop spans 14 amino acids. Germline V lookup: CDR1 LNHDA, CDR2 SQIVND (reference sequence). This chain's CDR3 is CASIGSPESEKLFF. CDR3 nucleotides: TGTGCCAGTATCGGGTCCCCTGAAAGTGAAAAACTGTTTTTT. The full variable domain, in which reference TRBV19 and TRBJ1-4 provide the parts outside the CDR3, is DGGITQSPKYLFRKEGQNVTLSCEQNLNHDAMYWYRQDPGQGLRLIYYSQIVNDFQKGDIAEGYSVSREKKESFPLTVTSAQKNPTAFYLCASIGSPESEKLFFGSGTQLSVL.

CDR3 amino acids: CAWSVGISGNTIYF. CDR3 nucleotide sequence: TGTGCCTGGAGTGTGGGCATTTCTGGAAACACCATATATTTT. V usage is TRBV30 and J usage is TRBJ1-3; D is uncertain. Trimming removed 0 bases from V and 1 base from J, with 7 bases in between. The V gene's germline CDR1 is GTSNPN and CDR2 SVGIG (reference sequence). This CDR3 has 14 amino acids.

The chain has TRBV5-4 and TRBJ1-4; D may be TRBD1 (6 bases). CDR1 is SGHNT and CDR2 is YYREEE in the germline V gene (reference sequence). The CDR3 is 15 amino acids. Trimming shortened V by 4 bases and J by 2 bases, and 12 bases separated the two germline ends. Written as DNA, the CDR3 is TGTGCCAGCAGCGAAGGGGGTCACACTAATGAAAAACTGTTTTTT. It codes for CASSEGGHTNEKLFF.